This record covers a single TCR beta chain. Its antigen is unknown. The data originate from a study of CXCR3-negative and CXCR3-positive naive CD8 T cells. The libraries of TRB cDNA were prepared using 5' RACE with UMI labels. For each CDR3 protein, TCRdb gives one entry from its re-call of the 5' RACE reads, without DNA. The sample includes about 130,000 distinct CDR3 sequences. Broader study findings: Hydrophobicity was higher for TRB CDR3s found in CXCR3-positive naive cells than in CXCR3-negative naive cells.

CDR3 length equals 13 residues. In germline, CDR1 is SGHTA, CDR2 FQGNSA. This sequence joins TRBV7-2 and TRBJ2-7. The material sequenced was naive CXCR3+ CD8+ T cells from blood. Documented subset: CD45RO-CCR7+CD27+CD95- naive CD8+ T cells expressing CXCR3 (TNR3+). The clonotype was recovered from a human donor in good health. Some clones in this sample may be carry-over from other donors' samples. The CDR3 sequence: CASSPVGTYEQYF.